This T cell receptor (beta chain) derives from a study of T cell repertoires in cytomegalovirus infection. Study findings and constraints: It was HLA-C-restricted CMV-specific TCR beta clonotypes that dominated the response ex vivo.

TCRdb passed the reads through MiXCR, listing each CDR3 protein once. The table has some 300,000 distinct CDR3 sequences, roughly a tenth seen once; the top ten hold over 2.5%. As regards this clonotype: Its antigen is unknown. This sequence may be a read error, since a much larger clone differs from it by one base.

The receptor comes from a human donor in good health (CMV status not recorded). Some clones in this sample may be carry-over from other donors' samples. Specimen: PBMCs.

The CDR3 protein is CASSGIAGSSYNEQFF. CDR3 DNA: TGTGCCAGCAGTGGTATCGCGGGGAGCTCCTACAATGAGCAGTTCTTC. J is TRBJ2-1 and V is TRBV2, with D possibly TRBD2 on 6 matching bases. The CDR3 has 16 amino acids. The ends were cut back, 4 bases at V and 0 bases at J, with 13 bases in the middle. CDR1 is SNHLY, CDR2 FYNNEI, per germline.